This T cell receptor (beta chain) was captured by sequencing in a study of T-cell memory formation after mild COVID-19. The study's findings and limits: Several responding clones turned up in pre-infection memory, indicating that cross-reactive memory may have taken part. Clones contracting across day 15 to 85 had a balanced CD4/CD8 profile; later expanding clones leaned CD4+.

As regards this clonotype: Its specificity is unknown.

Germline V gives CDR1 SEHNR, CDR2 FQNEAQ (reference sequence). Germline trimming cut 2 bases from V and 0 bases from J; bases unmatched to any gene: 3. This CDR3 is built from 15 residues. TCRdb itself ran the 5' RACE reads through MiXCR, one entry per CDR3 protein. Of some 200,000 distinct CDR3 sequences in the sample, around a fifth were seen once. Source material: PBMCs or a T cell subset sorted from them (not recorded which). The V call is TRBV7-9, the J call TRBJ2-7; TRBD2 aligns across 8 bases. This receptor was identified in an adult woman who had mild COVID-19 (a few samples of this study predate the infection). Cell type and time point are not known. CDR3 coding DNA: TGTGCCAGCAGCTTAAATAGCGGGACCTCCTACGAGCAGTACTTC. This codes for CASSLNSGTSYEQYF.